A selection of T cell receptor beta chains follows, all from one sample in a study of spatial heterogeneity in lung cancer. TCRdb re-analysed the 5' RACE reads in MiXCR, keeping a single row per CDR3 protein. The sample has roughly 71,000 distinct CDR3 sequences, roughly 8.9% seen once. The sample in question was PBMCs, obtained at follow-up. These TCRs come from a female donor with early-stage non-small cell lung cancer. The CDR3 runs from the conserved cysteine through the conserved F or W. Each record gives: J gene, V gene, D gene, clone size, CDR3 DNA, CDR3 protein. D genes are given only for firm matches. The size of a clone is reported for some rows only, either as once, few or many, or as a class for expanded clones.

J gene: TRBJ1-3; V gene: TRBV18; D gene: .; clone size: many; CDR3 DNA: TGTGCCAGCTCACCGGAGGGAAACACCATATATTTT; CDR3 protein: CASSPEGNTIYF
J gene: TRBJ2-2; V gene: TRBV4-2; D gene: TRBD2; clone size: many; CDR3 DNA: TGTGCCAGCAGCCAAGCGGGAGGGCTCGGGGAGCTGTTTTTT; CDR3 protein: CASSQAGGLGELFF
J gene: TRBJ2-1; V gene: TRBV6-1; D gene: TRBD2; clone size: .; CDR3 DNA: TGTGCCAGCATTCCGACTAGCGGACCGCGGAATGAGCAGTTCTTC; CDR3 protein: CASIPTSGPRNEQFF
J gene: TRBJ2-5; V gene: TRBV18; D gene: .; clone size: many; CDR3 DNA: TGTGCCAGCTCACCACGAGTAACTAGTCGGGGAGAGACCCAGTACTTC; CDR3 protein: CASSPRVTSRGETQYF
J gene: TRBJ2-3; V gene: TRBV20-1; D gene: TRBD1; clone size: once; CDR3 DNA: TGCAGTGCTAGCATCGAAGGGGGCGGCACAGATACGCAGTATTTT; CDR3 protein: CSASIEGGGTDTQYF
J gene: TRBJ2-1; V gene: TRBV7-6; D gene: TRBD2; clone size: many; CDR3 DNA: TGTGCCAGCAGCCGGGGACTAGCGGGAGGCGAGCAGTTCTTC; CDR3 protein: CASSRGLAGGEQFF
J gene: TRBJ1-1; V gene: TRBV7-9; D gene: .; clone size: many; CDR3 DNA: TGTGCCAGCAGCCTGAGCGCTGAAGCTTTCTTT; CDR3 protein: CASSLSAEAFF
J gene: TRBJ2-2; V gene: TRBV5-5; D gene: .; clone size: .; CDR3 DNA: TGTGCCAGCAGCTTCGAGGCCACCGGGGAGCTGTTTTTT; CDR3 protein: CASSFEATGELFF
J gene: TRBJ1-5; V gene: TRBV6-2/TRBV6-3; D gene: TRBD1; clone size: few; CDR3 DNA: TGTGCCAGCAGACTCGCCGGGACAGTTAATCAGCCCCAGCATTTT; CDR3 protein: CASRLAGTVNQPQHF
J gene: TRBJ2-1; V gene: TRBV7-3; D gene: .; clone size: few; CDR3 DNA: TGTGCCAGCAGCTTAACCGGAGGCGGGACCGCAAATAAGCAGAATGAGCAGTTCTTC; CDR3 protein: CASSLTGGGTANKQNEQFF
J gene: TRBJ1-1; V gene: TRBV10-3; D gene: TRBD1; clone size: few; CDR3 DNA: TGTGCCATCAGTGAGACTGACAGGGGAACTGAAGCTTTCTTT; CDR3 protein: CAISETDRGTEAFF
J gene: TRBJ1-2; V gene: TRBV28; D gene: .; clone size: many; CDR3 DNA: TGTGCCAGCAGTTCCCCCCGGGACGGGAGAGGCTACACCTTC; CDR3 protein: CASSSPRDGRGYTF
J gene: TRBJ2-7; V gene: TRBV6-6; D gene: TRBD1; clone size: many; CDR3 DNA: TGTGCCAGCAGCCGGGACAGCCAGACCTACGAGCAGTACTTC; CDR3 protein: CASSRDSQTYEQYF
J gene: TRBJ2-1; V gene: TRBV3-1; D gene: TRBD1; clone size: .; CDR3 DNA: TGTGCCAGCAGCCGCCCAGCCAGGGGGTACAACAATGAGCAGTTCTTC; CDR3 protein: CASSRPARGYNNEQFF
J gene: TRBJ2-7; V gene: TRBV7-6; D gene: .; clone size: .; CDR3 DNA: TGTGCCAGCAGCTTAGCGCCGGGGGACTCCTACGAGCAGTACTTC; CDR3 protein: CASSLAPGDSYEQYF
J gene: TRBJ2-7; V gene: TRBV11-2; D gene: TRBD1; clone size: few; CDR3 DNA: TGTGCCAGCAGCCCCCGGGACAGGGACTACGAGCAGTACTTC; CDR3 protein: CASSPRDRDYEQYF
J gene: TRBJ2-5; V gene: TRBV4-1; D gene: TRBD1; clone size: .; CDR3 DNA: TGCGCCAGCAGCCAAGAATTAGGGGTAGGGGGCCTCCAAGAGACCCAGTACTTC; CDR3 protein: CASSQELGVGGLQETQYF
J gene: TRBJ1-2; V gene: TRBV2; D gene: TRBD1; clone size: .; CDR3 DNA: TGTGCCAGCAGGAGGACAGGGGAGGGCTATGGCTACACCTTC; CDR3 protein: CASRRTGEGYGYTF
J gene: TRBJ2-7; V gene: TRBV28; D gene: TRBD2; clone size: few; CDR3 DNA: TGTGCCAGCAGTACAGGGGCTAGCGGGAGTGGACCCATCTACGAGCAGTACTTC; CDR3 protein: CASSTGASGSGPIYEQYF
J gene: TRBJ2-7; V gene: TRBV5-1; D gene: .; clone size: many; CDR3 DNA: TGCGCCAGCAGCCCACGCACCAACCCCCTATACGAGCAGTACTTC; CDR3 protein: CASSPRTNPLYEQYF
J gene: TRBJ1-3; V gene: TRBV5-5; D gene: .; clone size: many; CDR3 DNA: TGTGCCAGCAGCTTGGCAGGGATGGACACCATATATTTT; CDR3 protein: CASSLAGMDTIYF
J gene: TRBJ2-1; V gene: TRBV15; D gene: .; clone size: many; CDR3 DNA: TGTGCCACCAGCAGAGAATCCCTATCAGGCAATGAGCAGTTCTTC; CDR3 protein: CATSRESLSGNEQFF
J gene: TRBJ1-6; V gene: TRBV18; D gene: .; clone size: many; CDR3 DNA: TGTGCCAGCTCACCAAGTTCGGGGGACGGTTCACCCCTCCACTTT; CDR3 protein: CASSPSSGDGSPLHF
J gene: TRBJ2-5; V gene: TRBV7-2; D gene: .; clone size: .; CDR3 DNA: TGTGCCAGCAGCTTTCCGACAGAACGGGAGACCCAGTACTTC; CDR3 protein: CASSFPTERETQYF
J gene: TRBJ2-1; V gene: TRBV5-1; D gene: TRBD2; clone size: many; CDR3 DNA: TGCGCCAGCAGCTGGAGGGTATTGCTAGCGGGAGCCTACAATGAGCAGTTCTTC; CDR3 protein: CASSWRVLLAGAYNEQFF
J gene: TRBJ2-2; V gene: TRBV7-2; D gene: .; clone size: .; CDR3 DNA: TGTGCCAGCAGCTTTTACTGGGCCGGGGAGCTGTTTTTT; CDR3 protein: CASSFYWAGELFF
J gene: TRBJ2-3; V gene: TRBV24-1; D gene: .; clone size: many; CDR3 DNA: TGTGCCACCGCCGGACCACGCACAGATACGCAGTATTTT; CDR3 protein: CATAGPRTDTQYF
J gene: TRBJ1-5; V gene: TRBV23-1; D gene: .; clone size: many; CDR3 DNA: TGCGCCAGCAGTCAGGGCCACGAACCTTCCGCAATCAGGCCCCAGCATTTT; CDR3 protein: CASSQGHEPSAIRPQHF
J gene: TRBJ2-7; V gene: TRBV19; D gene: .; clone size: many; CDR3 DNA: TGTGCCAGTAGTATCGCAGCGAACTACGAGCAGTACTTC; CDR3 protein: CASSIAANYEQYF
J gene: TRBJ2-1; V gene: TRBV3-1; D gene: .; clone size: .; CDR3 DNA: TGTGCCAGCAGCCAAGATGGAGGTCCCTACAATGAGCAGTTCTTC; CDR3 protein: CASSQDGGPYNEQFF
J gene: TRBJ2-3; V gene: TRBV3-1; D gene: .; clone size: .; CDR3 DNA: TGTGCCAGCAGCCCCCATTTGGGGGGCACAGATACGCAGTATTTT; CDR3 protein: CASSPHLGGTDTQYF
J gene: TRBJ2-6; V gene: TRBV5-1; D gene: TRBD2; clone size: many; CDR3 DNA: TGCGCCAGCAGCTGGAGCAGCGGGGCTGGGGCCAACGTCCTGACTTTC; CDR3 protein: CASSWSSGAGANVLTF
J gene: TRBJ2-1; V gene: TRBV2; D gene: TRBD2; clone size: many; CDR3 DNA: TGTGCCAGCACCTCCCAGACTAGCGGTTACAATGAGCAGTTCTTC; CDR3 protein: CASTSQTSGYNEQFF
J gene: TRBJ1-6; V gene: TRBV6-5; D gene: .; clone size: .; CDR3 DNA: TGTGCCAGCAGCCGTGGGAGTTCACCCCTCCACTTT; CDR3 protein: CASSRGSSPLHF
J gene: TRBJ2-2; V gene: TRBV12-3/TRBV12-4; D gene: .; clone size: many; CDR3 DNA: TGTGCCAGCAGTTTGGGGCAGGCAAACACCGGGGAGCTGTTTTTT; CDR3 protein: CASSLGQANTGELFF
J gene: TRBJ2-1; V gene: TRBV7-3; D gene: .; clone size: .; CDR3 DNA: TGTGCCAGCGGAAAGGAGGCTTACAATGAGCAGTTCTTC; CDR3 protein: CASGKEAYNEQFF
J gene: TRBJ2-2; V gene: TRBV19; D gene: .; clone size: many; CDR3 DNA: TGTGCCAGTAGCTCGACAGGACTGGAGGAGCTGTTTTTT; CDR3 protein: CASSSTGLEELFF
J gene: TRBJ2-7; V gene: TRBV19; D gene: TRBD2; clone size: .; CDR3 DNA: TGTGCCAGTAGTAGGTTGCAGGGAGGGTCCGAGCAGTACTTC; CDR3 protein: CASSRLQGGSEQYF
J gene: TRBJ2-2; V gene: TRBV2; D gene: .; clone size: many; CDR3 DNA: TGTGCCAGTAGGAGTTTCGGGGAGCTGTTTTTT; CDR3 protein: CASRSFGELFF
J gene: TRBJ2-1; V gene: TRBV11-2; D gene: TRBD2; clone size: many; CDR3 DNA: TGTGCCAGCAGCTTAGAATTAGCGGGAGTCTACAATGAGCAGTTCTTC; CDR3 protein: CASSLELAGVYNEQFF
J gene: TRBJ2-2; V gene: TRBV2; D gene: .; clone size: .; CDR3 DNA: TGTGCCAGCAACCCAGCGCCGAACACCGGGGAGCTGTTTTTT; CDR3 protein: CASNPAPNTGELFF